The following is a T cell receptor (beta chain) sequence with its context. The antigen is undetermined. Via MiXCR, TCRdb re-called the 5' RACE reads, giving one row per CDR3 protein. The sample records around 5,000 distinct CDR3 sequences, less than 30% being singletons. The data stem from a study of spatial heterogeneity in lung cancer. Study-wide results and limits: The counts of expanded TCRs, ubiquitous and regional, tracked ubiquitous and regional nonsynonymous mutations, respectively. In tumors, expanded intratumoral alpha and beta TCR counts tracked mutation counts.

The time point denotes: sample taken at primary tumor resection. More than 70 TRACERx patients with early, untreated non-small cell lung cancer donated samples. Sequencing was performed on whole RNA extracted from tumor and nontumor lung tissue, or from frozen PBMC, and the material was left unsorted. V was cut by 1 base and J by 4 bases, with 14 bases left in between. From germline, CDR1 is LGHNA and CDR2 YSLEER. There are 16 residues in the CDR3. This specimen was lung tumor tissue, taken at surgery. The receptor comes from a female donor with early-stage non-small cell lung cancer. This sequence joins TRBV4-3 and TRBJ2-1; D is possibly TRBD1 (5 bases). Here the CDR3 reads CASSQVVGQGYNEQFF. CDR3 in DNA: TGCGCCAGCAGCCAAGTGGTTGGGCAGGGATACAATGAGCAGTTCTTC.